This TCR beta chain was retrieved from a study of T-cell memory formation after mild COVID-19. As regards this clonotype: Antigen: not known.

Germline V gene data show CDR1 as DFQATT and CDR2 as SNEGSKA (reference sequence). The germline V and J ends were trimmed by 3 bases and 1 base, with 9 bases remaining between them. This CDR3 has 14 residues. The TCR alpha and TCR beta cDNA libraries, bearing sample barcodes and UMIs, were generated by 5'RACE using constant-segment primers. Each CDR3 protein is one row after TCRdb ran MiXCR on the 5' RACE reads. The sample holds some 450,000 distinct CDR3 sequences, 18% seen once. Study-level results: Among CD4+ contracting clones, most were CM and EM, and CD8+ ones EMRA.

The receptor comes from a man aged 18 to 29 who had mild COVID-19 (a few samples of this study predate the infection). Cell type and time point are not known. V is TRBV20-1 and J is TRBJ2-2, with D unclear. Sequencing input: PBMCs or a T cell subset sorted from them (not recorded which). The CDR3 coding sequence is TGCAGTGCTAGTCACTCCAGGAACACCGGGGAGCTGTTTTTT. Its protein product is CSASHSRNTGELFF.